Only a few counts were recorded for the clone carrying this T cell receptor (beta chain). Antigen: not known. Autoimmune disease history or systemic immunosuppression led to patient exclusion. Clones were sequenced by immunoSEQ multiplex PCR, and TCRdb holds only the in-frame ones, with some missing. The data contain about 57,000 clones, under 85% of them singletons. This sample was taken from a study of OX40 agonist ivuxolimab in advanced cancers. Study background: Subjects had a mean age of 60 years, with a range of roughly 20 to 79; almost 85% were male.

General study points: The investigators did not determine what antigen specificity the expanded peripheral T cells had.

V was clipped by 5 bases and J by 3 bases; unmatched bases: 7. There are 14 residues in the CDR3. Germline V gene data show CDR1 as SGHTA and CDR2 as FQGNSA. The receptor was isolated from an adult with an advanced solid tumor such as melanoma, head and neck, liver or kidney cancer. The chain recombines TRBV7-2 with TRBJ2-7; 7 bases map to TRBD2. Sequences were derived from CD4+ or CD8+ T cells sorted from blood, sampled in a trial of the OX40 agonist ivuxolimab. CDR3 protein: CASSTGTKRYEQYF. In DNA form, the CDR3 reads TGTGCCAGCAGCACTGGGACTAAACGCTACGAGCAGTACTTC.